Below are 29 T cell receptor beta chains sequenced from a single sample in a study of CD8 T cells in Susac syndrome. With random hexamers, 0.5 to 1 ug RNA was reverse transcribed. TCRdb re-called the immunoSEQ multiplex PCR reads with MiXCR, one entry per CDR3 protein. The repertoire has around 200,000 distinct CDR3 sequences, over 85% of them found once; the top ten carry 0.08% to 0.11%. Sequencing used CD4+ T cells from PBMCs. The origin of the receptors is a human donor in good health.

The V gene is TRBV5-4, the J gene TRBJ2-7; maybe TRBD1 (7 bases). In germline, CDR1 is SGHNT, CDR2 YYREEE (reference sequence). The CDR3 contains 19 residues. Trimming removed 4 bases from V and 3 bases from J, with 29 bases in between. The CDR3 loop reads CASSPRSGGRPANIYEQYF. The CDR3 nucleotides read TGTGCCAGCAGCCCCCGATCAGGGGGGCGTCCTGCAAACATCTACGAGCAGTACTTC.

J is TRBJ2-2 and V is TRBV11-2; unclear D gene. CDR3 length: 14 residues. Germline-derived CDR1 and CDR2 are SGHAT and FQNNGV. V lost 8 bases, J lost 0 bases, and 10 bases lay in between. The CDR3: CASAEQPNTGELFF. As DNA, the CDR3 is TGTGCCAGCGCCGAGCAACCGAACACCGGGGAGCTGTTTTTT.

For the CDR3, the DNA is TGTGCCAGCAGCTTTGGGCAATACGAGCAGTACGTC. The encoded protein is CASSFGQYEQYV. The chain is built from TRBV5-4 and TRBJ2-7; no firm D call. Trimming removed 2 bases at V and 4 bases at J, with 7 bases between. Looked up from germline, CDR1 is SGHNT and CDR2 is YYREEE (reference sequence). The CDR3 contains 12 residues.

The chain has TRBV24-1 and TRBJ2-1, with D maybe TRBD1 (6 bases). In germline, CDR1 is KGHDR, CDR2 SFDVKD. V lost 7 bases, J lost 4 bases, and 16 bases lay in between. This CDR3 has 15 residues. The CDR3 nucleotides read TGTGCCACCAGCCCTGGACAGAGAACGTACAATGAGCAGTTCTTC. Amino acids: CATSPGQRTYNEQFF.

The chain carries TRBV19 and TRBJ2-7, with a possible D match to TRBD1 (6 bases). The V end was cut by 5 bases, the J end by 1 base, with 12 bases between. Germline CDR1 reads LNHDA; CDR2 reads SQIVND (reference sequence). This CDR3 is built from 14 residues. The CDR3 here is CASSASGQSYEQYF. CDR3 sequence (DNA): TGTGCCAGTAGTGCGAGCGGACAGTCCTACGAGCAGTACTTC.

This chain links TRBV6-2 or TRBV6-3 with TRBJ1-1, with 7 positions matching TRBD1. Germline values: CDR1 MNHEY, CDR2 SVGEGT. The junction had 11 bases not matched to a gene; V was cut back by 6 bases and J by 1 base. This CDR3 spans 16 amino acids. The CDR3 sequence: CASSRRQGPTNTEAFF. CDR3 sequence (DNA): TGTGCCAGCAGCCGTCGACAGGGCCCCACGAACACTGAAGCTTTCTTT.

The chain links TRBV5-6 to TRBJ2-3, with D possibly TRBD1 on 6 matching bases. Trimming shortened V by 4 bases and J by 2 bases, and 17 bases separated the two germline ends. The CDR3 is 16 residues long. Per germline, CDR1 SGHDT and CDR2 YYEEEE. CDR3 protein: CASSSSRQEPTDTQYF. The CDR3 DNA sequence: TGTGCCAGCAGCAGCTCTAGACAGGAGCCCACAGATACGCAGTATTTT.

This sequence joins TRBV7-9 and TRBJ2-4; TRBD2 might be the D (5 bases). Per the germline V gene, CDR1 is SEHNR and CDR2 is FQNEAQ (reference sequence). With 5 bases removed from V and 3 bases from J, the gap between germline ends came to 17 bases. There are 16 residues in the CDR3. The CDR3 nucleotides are TGTGCCAGCAGCGCCGGGCCCCGGGGAGACAAAAACATTCAGTACTTC. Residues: CASSAGPRGDKNIQYF.

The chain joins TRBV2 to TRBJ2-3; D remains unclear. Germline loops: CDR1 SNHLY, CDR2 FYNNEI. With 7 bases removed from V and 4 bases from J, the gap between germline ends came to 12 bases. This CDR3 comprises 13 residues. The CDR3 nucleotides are TGTGCCAGCATCCCGAGCCGCCCAGATACGCAGTATTTT. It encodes CASIPSRPDTQYF.

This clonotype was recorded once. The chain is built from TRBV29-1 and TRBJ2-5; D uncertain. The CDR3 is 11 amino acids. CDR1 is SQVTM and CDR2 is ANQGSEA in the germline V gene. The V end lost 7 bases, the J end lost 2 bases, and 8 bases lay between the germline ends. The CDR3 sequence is CSAGSQETQYF. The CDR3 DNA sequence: TGCAGCGCCGGGTCGCAAGAGACCCAGTACTTC.

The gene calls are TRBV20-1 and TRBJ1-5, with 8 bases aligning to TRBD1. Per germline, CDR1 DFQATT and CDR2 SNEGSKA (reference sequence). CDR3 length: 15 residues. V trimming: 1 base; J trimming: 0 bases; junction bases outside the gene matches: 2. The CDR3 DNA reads TGCAGTGCTAGAGGGACAGGGTATAGCAATCAGCCCCAGCATTTT. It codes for CSARGTGYSNQPQHF.

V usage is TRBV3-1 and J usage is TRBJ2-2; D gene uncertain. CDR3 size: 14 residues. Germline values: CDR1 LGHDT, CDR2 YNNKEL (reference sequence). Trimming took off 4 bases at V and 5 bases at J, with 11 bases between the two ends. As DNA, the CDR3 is TGTGCCAGCAGCCCCTATATTGGGACCGGGGAGCTGTTTTTT. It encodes CASSPYIGTGELFF.

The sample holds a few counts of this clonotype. The chain's CDR3 is CASSQGLRDGYTF. CDR3 sequence (DNA): TGTGCCAGCAGCCAAGGTTTACGGGATGGCTACACCTTC. J is TRBJ1-2 and V is TRBV3-1; D remains unclear. V was shortened by 1 base and J by 6 bases, with 9 bases between the two germline ends. Germline values: CDR1 LGHDT, CDR2 YNNKEL (reference sequence). This CDR3 has 13 amino acids.

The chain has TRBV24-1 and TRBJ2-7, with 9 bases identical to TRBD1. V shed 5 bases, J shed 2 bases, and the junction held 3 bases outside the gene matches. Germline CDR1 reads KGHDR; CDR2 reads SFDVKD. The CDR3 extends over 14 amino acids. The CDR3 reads CATSVDRGTYEQYV. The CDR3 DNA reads TGTGCCACCAGTGTCGACAGGGGGACCTACGAGCAGTACGTC.

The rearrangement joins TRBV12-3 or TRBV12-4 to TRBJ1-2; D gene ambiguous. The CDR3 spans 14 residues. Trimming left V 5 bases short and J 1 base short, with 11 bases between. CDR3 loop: CASSQDIHNYGYTF. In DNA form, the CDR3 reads TGTGCCAGCAGTCAAGACATTCATAACTATGGCTACACCTTC.

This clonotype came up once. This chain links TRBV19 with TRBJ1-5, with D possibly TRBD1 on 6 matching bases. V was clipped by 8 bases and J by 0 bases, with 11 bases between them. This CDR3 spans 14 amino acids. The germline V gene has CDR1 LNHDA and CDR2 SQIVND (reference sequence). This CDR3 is CASRQTGSNQPQHF. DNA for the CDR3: TGTGCCAGTCGGCAGACAGGTAGCAATCAGCCCCAGCATTTT.

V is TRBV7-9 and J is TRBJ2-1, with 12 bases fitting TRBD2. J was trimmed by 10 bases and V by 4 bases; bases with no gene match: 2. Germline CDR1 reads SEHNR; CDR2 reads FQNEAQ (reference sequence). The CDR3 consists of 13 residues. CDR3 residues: CASSSSGGGEQFF. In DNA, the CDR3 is TGTGCCAGCAGCTCTAGCGGGGGGGGAGAGCAGTTCTTC.

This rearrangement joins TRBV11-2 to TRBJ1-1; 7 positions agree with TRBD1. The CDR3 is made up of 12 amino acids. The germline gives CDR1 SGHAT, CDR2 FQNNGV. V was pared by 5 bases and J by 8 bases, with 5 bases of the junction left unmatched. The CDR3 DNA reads TGTGCCAGCAGCCGGGGACAGAACGAAGCTTTCTTT. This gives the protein CASSRGQNEAFF.

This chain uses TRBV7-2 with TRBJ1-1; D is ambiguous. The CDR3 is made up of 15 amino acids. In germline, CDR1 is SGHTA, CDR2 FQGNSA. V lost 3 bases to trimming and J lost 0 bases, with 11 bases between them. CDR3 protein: CASSFPTALNTEAFF. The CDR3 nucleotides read TGTGCCAGCAGCTTCCCAACAGCTTTGAACACTGAAGCTTTCTTT.

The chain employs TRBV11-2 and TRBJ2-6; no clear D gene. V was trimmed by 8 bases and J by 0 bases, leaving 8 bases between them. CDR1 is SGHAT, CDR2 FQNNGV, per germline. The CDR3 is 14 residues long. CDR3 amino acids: CASRKISGANVLTF. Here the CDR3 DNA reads TGTGCCAGCCGCAAGATCTCTGGGGCCAACGTCCTGACTTTC.

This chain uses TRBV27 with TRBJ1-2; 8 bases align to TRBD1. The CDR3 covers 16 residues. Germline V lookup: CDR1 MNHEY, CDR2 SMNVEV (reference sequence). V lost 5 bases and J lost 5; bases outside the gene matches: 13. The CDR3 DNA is TGTGCCAGCAGTGGGACAGGAGGGGGCACGACTTATGGCTACACCTTC. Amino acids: CASSGTGGGTTYGYTF.

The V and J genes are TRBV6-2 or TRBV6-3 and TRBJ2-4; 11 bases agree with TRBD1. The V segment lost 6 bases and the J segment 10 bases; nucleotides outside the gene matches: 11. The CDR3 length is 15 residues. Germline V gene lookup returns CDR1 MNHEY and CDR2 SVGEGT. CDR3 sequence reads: CASSTSGTGGGIQYF. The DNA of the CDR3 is TGTGCCAGCAGCACCTCCGGGACAGGGGGAGGAATTCAGTACTTC.

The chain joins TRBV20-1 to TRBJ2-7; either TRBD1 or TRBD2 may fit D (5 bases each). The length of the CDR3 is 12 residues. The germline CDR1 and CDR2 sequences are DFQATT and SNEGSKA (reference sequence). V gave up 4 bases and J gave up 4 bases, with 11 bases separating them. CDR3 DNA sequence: TGCAGTGCTACCTCGGGGCAGTACGAGCAGTACGTC. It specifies CSATSGQYEQYV.

The CDR3 sequence is CASTRELAGSYNEQFF. The CDR3, as DNA: TGTGCCAGCACCCGTGAACTAGCGGGATCCTACAATGAGCAGTTCTTC. V and J are TRBV3-1 and TRBJ2-1; 10 nucleotides align to TRBD2. J gave up 1 base and V 7 bases, and 7 bases lay outside the gene matches. The CDR3 contains 16 residues. CDR1 is LGHDT and CDR2 is YNNKEL in the germline V gene (reference sequence).

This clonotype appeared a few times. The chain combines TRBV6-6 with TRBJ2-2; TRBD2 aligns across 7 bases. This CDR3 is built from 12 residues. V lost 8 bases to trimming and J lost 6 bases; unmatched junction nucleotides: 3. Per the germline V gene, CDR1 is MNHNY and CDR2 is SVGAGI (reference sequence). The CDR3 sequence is CASSRGAGELFF. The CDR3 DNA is TGTGCCAGCTCCCGGGGGGCCGGGGAGCTGTTTTTT.

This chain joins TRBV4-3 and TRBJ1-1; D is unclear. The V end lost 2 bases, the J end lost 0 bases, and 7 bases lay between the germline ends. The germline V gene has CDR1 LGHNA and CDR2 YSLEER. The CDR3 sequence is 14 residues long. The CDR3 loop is CASSQQGLNTEAFF. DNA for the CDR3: TGCGCCAGCAGCCAACAAGGGTTGAACACTGAAGCTTTCTTT.

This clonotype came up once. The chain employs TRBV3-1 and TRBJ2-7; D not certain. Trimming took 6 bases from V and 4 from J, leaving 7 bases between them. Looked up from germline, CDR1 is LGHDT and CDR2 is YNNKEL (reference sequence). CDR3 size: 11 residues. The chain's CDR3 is CASRSRYEQYF. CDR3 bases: TGTGCCAGCAGGAGTCGGTACGAGCAGTACTTC.

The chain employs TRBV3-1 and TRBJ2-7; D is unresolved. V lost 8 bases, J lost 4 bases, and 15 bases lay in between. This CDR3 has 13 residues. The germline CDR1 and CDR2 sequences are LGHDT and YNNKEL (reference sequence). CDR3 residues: CASGPSSGYEQYF. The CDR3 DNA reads TGTGCCAGCGGACCATCCTCAGGTTACGAGCAGTACTTC.

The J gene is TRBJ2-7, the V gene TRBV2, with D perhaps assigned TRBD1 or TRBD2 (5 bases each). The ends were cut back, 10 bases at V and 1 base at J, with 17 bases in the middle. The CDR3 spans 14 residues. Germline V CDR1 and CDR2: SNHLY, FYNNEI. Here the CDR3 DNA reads TGTGCCATCCGGTCCGGGACCGGTTCCTACGAGCAGTACTTC. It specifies CAIRSGTGSYEQYF.